The 26 T cell receptor beta chains listed next were all sequenced from one sample in a study of T cell repertoires in cytomegalovirus infection (dated by TCRdb to between 2019 and 2020). No antigens are known for them. The sequencer was an Illumina HiSeq 1500. TCRdb passed the public sequencing reads through fastp at Q25 and MiXCR, retaining productive beta sequences. All rows with the same CDR3 protein become a single entry with the most common DNA and genes. The sample includes around 430,000 distinct CDR3 sequences, with under 55% observed a single time. Roughly two fifths of the sample goes to the ten largest clones. According to the study, the label for this sample's treatment or condition signals: in vitro stimulation with specific CMV peptide epitopes to enrich CMV-specific T cells. The specimen comprised cultured PBMCs, sampled from culture after CMV antigen stimulation. The source of these receptors is a human donor in good health (CMV status not recorded). Some clones in this sample may be carry-over from other donors' samples.

This clonotype has a count of ten or more. The CDR3 is CASSPRDRAYGYTF. DNA for the CDR3: TGTGCCAGCAGCCCTCGGGACAGGGCCTATGGCTACACCTTC. This rearrangement joins TRBV7-8 to TRBJ1-2; 9 bases are shared with TRBD1. Germline V gene sequence: CDR1 SGHVS, CDR2 FQNEAQ. V trimming: 5 bases; J trimming: 4 bases; junction bases outside the gene matches: 5. CDR3 length: 14 amino acids.

This clonotype was seen only a few times. The chain links TRBV19 to TRBJ2-3; 7 bases match TRBD2. The CDR3 runs to 14 residues. V shed 7 bases, J shed 3 bases, and the junction held 7 bases outside the gene matches. In germline, CDR1 is LNHDA, CDR2 SQIVND (reference sequence). In nucleotides, the CDR3 is TGTGCCAGTAATGAGCGGGGAGATACAGATACGCAGTATTTT. It yields the protein CASNERGDTDTQYF.

This clonotype appeared many times. The chain employs TRBV7-2 and TRBJ2-2; D remains ambiguous. CDR1 is SGHTA and CDR2 is FQGNSA in the germline V gene. V gave up 3 bases and J gave up 5 bases, with 16 bases separating them. This CDR3 has 16 residues. The CDR3 is CASSFRLRQLTGELFF. For the CDR3, the DNA is TGTGCCAGCAGCTTTAGGCTACGACAACTAACCGGGGAGCTGTTTTTT.

This clonotype was picked up a small number of times. The V call is TRBV7-6, the J call TRBJ1-1, with 9 nucleotides matching TRBD1. The junction had 4 bases not matched to a gene; V was cut back by 5 bases and J by 6 bases. Germline V lookup: CDR1 SGHVS, CDR2 FNYEAQ. The CDR3 contains 13 residues. The CDR3 bases are TGTGCCAGCAGCCGGACAGGGGAGGCTGAAGCTTTCTTT. It codes for CASSRTGEAEAFF.

This clonotype was seen once. This chain joins TRBV5-4 and TRBJ2-7; unclear D gene. This CDR3 has 15 residues. Germline V gene data show CDR1 as SGHNT and CDR2 as YYREEE (reference sequence). V lost 1 base and J lost 0, with 11 bases in between. CDR3 sequence (DNA): TGTGCCAGCAGCTTGCAAGGTTCCAGCTCCTACGAGCAGTACTTC. Translating it yields CASSLQGSSSYEQYF.

The chain is built from TRBV6-6 and TRBJ1-6; tentatively, D is TRBD1 (5 bases). Germline CDR1 is MNHNY and CDR2 is SVGAGI (reference sequence). V was cut by 10 bases and J by 2 bases, with 15 bases left in between. The CDR3 contains 15 residues. The CDR3, as DNA: TGTGCCACCTTCGGAGGGGCCGCCTATAATTCACCCCTCCACTTT. It yields the protein CATFGGAAYNSPLHF.

This clonotype was seen a handful of times. This chain connects TRBV29-1 to TRBJ2-7, with TRBD1 as a possible D gene (6 bases). The V gene lost 4 bases and the J gene lost 5 bases, with 9 bases spanning the gap. The CDR3 sequence is 11 residues long. Germline-derived CDR1 and CDR2 are SQVTM and ANQGSEA. The chain's CDR3 is CSVGQGNEQYF. CDR3 nucleotide sequence: TGCAGCGTTGGGCAGGGGAACGAGCAGTACTTC.

V is TRBV6-5 and J is TRBJ1-2; D is unclear. The V end lost 2 bases, the J end lost 5 bases, and 9 bases lay between the germline ends. This CDR3 has 13 residues. From germline, CDR1 is MNHEY and CDR2 SVGAGI. The CDR3 DNA reads as TGTGCCAGCAGTTACGTCGCAGGATATGGCTACACCTTC. It codes for CASSYVAGYGYTF.

This chain links TRBV6-8 with TRBJ2-5, with 11 bases that match TRBD2. After removal of 6 bases from V and 3 bases from J, the junction contained 9 bases not matched to a gene. The germline V gene has CDR1 MNHGY and CDR2 SAAAGT. CDR3 length: 16 residues. As DNA, the CDR3 is TGTGCCAGCAGCCGTAACCCGGGACTAGCGGAAGAGACCCAGTACTTC. As protein: CASSRNPGLAEETQYF.

This chain joins TRBV7-8 and TRBJ2-1; the D gene is possibly TRBD1 (7 bases). The V and J ends lost 6 bases and 0 bases respectively, with 21 bases between them. This CDR3 is built from 18 residues. Germline values: CDR1 SGHVS, CDR2 FQNEAQ. Written as DNA, the CDR3 is TGTGCCAGCAGACGGATCGGGCAGGGGGGCAGCTCCTACAATGAGCAGTTCTTC. Translating gives CASRRIGQGGSSYNEQFF.

J is TRBJ2-3 and V is TRBV7-2; a weak D match, TRBD1 (6 bases). Germline-derived CDR1 and CDR2 are SGHTA and FQGNSA. The germline V and J ends were trimmed by 5 bases and 4 bases, with 13 bases remaining between them. CDR3 size: 14 residues. CDR3 sequence reads: CASSLNRVADTQYF. CDR3 DNA: TGTGCCAGCAGCCTCAACAGGGTCGCAGATACGCAGTATTTT. The full variable domain, its missing parts supplied by reference TRBV7-2 and TRBJ2-3, is GAGVSQSPSNKVTEKGKDVELRCDPISGHTALYWYRQSLGQGLEFLIYFQGNSAPDKSGLPSDRFSAERTGGSVSTLTIQRTQQEDSAVYLCASSLNRVADTQYFGPGTRLTVL.

The sample holds a few counts of this clonotype. This chain connects TRBV6-1 to TRBJ2-3; TRBD2 matches 10 bases. Per germline, CDR1 MNHNS and CDR2 SASEGT. Trimming removed 3 bases from V and 9 bases from J; junction bases left unmatched: 9. The CDR3 has 15 residues. The CDR3 nucleotides are TGTGCCAGCAGTGAGGCTAGCGGGGGCCCAGGGACGCAGTATTTT. Its translation is CASSEASGGPGTQYF.

The chain couples TRBV4-3 to TRBJ2-6; no clear D. CDR3 length: 14 residues. Germline lookup yields CDR1 LGHNA and CDR2 YSLEER. The V gene lost 1 base and the J gene lost 5 bases, with 6 bases spanning the gap. CDR3 sequence (DNA): TGCGCCAGCAGCCAAGTTTTGCGGGCCAACGTCCTGACTTTC. It specifies CASSQVLRANVLTF.

The J gene is TRBJ2-4, the V gene TRBV7-9; a possible D gene is TRBD2 (6 bases). The germline V and J ends were trimmed by 5 bases and 8 bases, with 22 bases remaining between them. Germline V gives CDR1 SEHNR, CDR2 FQNEAQ (reference sequence). The CDR3 has 16 amino acids. The CDR3 sequence is CASSPAAGPAGYIQYF. CDR3 DNA: TGTGCCAGCAGCCCAGCAGCAGGGCCCGCGGGGTACATTCAGTACTTC.

J is TRBJ2-5 and V is TRBV7-7; D is ambiguous. Germline V CDR1 and CDR2: SSHAT, FNYEAQ (reference sequence). The CDR3 is 14 amino acids. Trimming took off 1 base at V and 2 bases at J, with 8 bases between the two ends. The CDR3 protein is CASSLVGKQETQYF. The CDR3 DNA sequence: TGTGCCAGCAGCTTAGTAGGGAAGCAAGAGACCCAGTACTTC.

The sample holds a few counts of this clonotype. The chain carries TRBV19 and TRBJ2-2; D remains ambiguous. There are 16 residues in the CDR3. Trimming removed 3 bases from V and 5 bases from J, with 16 bases in between. Germline lookup yields CDR1 LNHDA and CDR2 SQIVND (reference sequence). The CDR3 region has the DNA TGTGCCAGTAGTATTTGGTCGGCAGGTACTACCGGGGAGCTGTTTTTT. As protein: CASSIWSAGTTGELFF.

The chain recombines TRBV19 with TRBJ2-1; a weak D match, TRBD2 (5 bases). The CDR3 covers 13 residues. Trimming stripped 4 bases from V and 9 bases from J, with 13 bases between. Germline CDR1 LNHDA, CDR2 SQIVND (reference sequence). CDR3 DNA sequence: TGTGCCAGTAGTACCCGGATCCGGGGTGAGCAGTTCTTC. Protein: CASSTRIRGEQFF.

This chain uses TRBV5-4 with TRBJ2-1, with 9 bases fitting TRBD2. This CDR3 is 15 amino acids long. Germline CDR1 SGHNT, CDR2 YYREEE (reference sequence). After removal of 5 bases from V and 8 bases from J, the junction contained 11 bases not matched to a gene. DNA of the CDR3: TGTGCCAGCAGAGTGGGGACTAGCACCGCCCATGAGCAGTTCTTC. Protein sequence: CASRVGTSTAHEQFF.

The chain couples TRBV25-1 to TRBJ2-2, with 9 bases that match TRBD1. The CDR3 is 15 amino acids. The ends lost 3 bases at V and 1 base at J; junction bases unmatched: 0. The germline V gene encodes CDR1 MGHDK and CDR2 SYGVNS. The CDR3 loop reads CASSEGQGNTGELFF. The CDR3 DNA sequence: TGTGCCAGCAGTGAGGGACAGGGGAACACCGGGGAGCTGTTTTTT.

This clonotype was seen more than once but under ten times. This sequence joins TRBV20-1 and TRBJ2-5; 7 bases match TRBD2. With V trimmed by 5 bases and J by 5 bases, 8 bases remained unmatched. CDR1 and CDR2 from the germline V gene are DFQATT and SNEGSKA (reference sequence). The CDR3 covers 13 residues. This CDR3 reads CSAAGDVDETQYF. CDR3 nucleotides: TGCAGTGCTGCGGGAGACGTGGATGAGACCCAGTACTTC.

This clonotype showed up just a few times. V and J are TRBV7-2 and TRBJ1-4; 9 positions match TRBD1. After removal of 4 bases from V and 7 bases from J, the junction contained 4 bases not matched to a gene. Germline CDR1 SGHTA, CDR2 FQGNSA. The CDR3 has 14 residues. CDR3 nucleotides: TGTGCCAGCAGCTGGGACAGGGACGGTGAAAAACTGTTTTTT. Its protein is CASSWDRDGEKLFF.

The rearrangement uses TRBV4-1 and TRBJ2-7, with 7 bases lining up with TRBD1. CDR1 MGHRA and CDR2 YSYEKL come from the germline V gene. This CDR3 spans 15 amino acids. V lost 1 base, J lost 8 bases, and 11 bases stayed unmatched. The CDR3 is CASSQVSGTEGKQYF. The DNA for the CDR3 is TGCGCCAGCAGCCAAGTTTCCGGGACAGAAGGCAAGCAGTACTTC.

This clonotype has just a few counts. The chain carries TRBV6-2 or TRBV6-3 and TRBJ2-7; 7 bases fit TRBD1. CDR3 length equals 14 residues. Germline lookup yields CDR1 MNHEY and CDR2 SVGEGT. The junction had 9 bases not matched to a gene; V was cut back by 8 bases and J by 2 bases. The CDR3 nucleotides are TGTGCCAGCTGTGGGACAGTTAGACCCTACGAGCAGTACTTC. Its protein product is CASCGTVRPYEQYF.

A few counts support this clonotype. V usage is TRBV10-1 and J usage is TRBJ2-2; 7 positions agree with TRBD2. The CDR3 contains 15 residues. Germline V gene sequence: CDR1 WNHNN, CDR2 SYGVQD (reference sequence). The J segment lost 2 bases and the V segment lost 2 bases, leaving 2 bases of the junction unmatched. CDR3 coding DNA: TGCGCCAGCAGTGAGCAGCGGGGCAACACCGGGGAGCTGTTTTTT. Its protein product is CASSEQRGNTGELFF.

This clonotype was recorded a few times. This chain joins TRBV12-3 or TRBV12-4 and TRBJ2-3; 8 bases are a match to TRBD2. Trimming removed 5 bases from V and 1 base from J; junction bases left unmatched: 2. The CDR3 spans 14 residues. CDR3 sequence (DNA): TGTGCCAGCAGTAAAGCGGGAGGCACAGATACGCAGTATTTT. Encoded protein: CASSKAGGTDTQYF.

The chain couples TRBV9 to TRBJ1-2; TRBD1 matches 7 bases. The CDR3 is 15 amino acids. V shed 4 bases and J 4 bases; nucleotides not matched to a gene: 10. Germline V CDR1 and CDR2: SGDLS, YYNGEE. CDR3 nucleotides: TGTGCCAGCAGCCCATCCGGACAGGACCCCTATGGCTACACCTTC. Protein product: CASSPSGQDPYGYTF.